This T cell receptor (beta chain) was sequenced in a study of Tregs in tolerant kidney transplant recipients. Trimming cost V 8 bases and J 5 bases; bases outside gene matches: 13. This CDR3 is 15 amino acids long. Germline V gene lookup returns CDR1 SNHLY and CDR2 FYNNEI. The data were produced by immunoSEQ multiplex PCR, yet TCRdb's version contains in-frame clones alone and is incomplete. The sample shows tens of thousands of clones, about 90% of them seen only once. Input material: Tregs from blood. The rearrangement uses TRBV2 and TRBJ2-7, with 9 positions matching TRBD1. This receptor was taken from a human donor in good health. CDR3 DNA: TGTGCCAGCGCCACCCGCGGGGACAGGGTGAACGAGCAGTACTTC. This gives the protein CASATRGDRVNEQYF.